The 16 T cell receptor beta chains below come from one sample, sequenced in a study of early T cells in non-severe SARS-CoV-2 infection. TCRdb reanalysed the 5' RACE reads using MiXCR and keeps one entry per CDR3 protein. The sample includes 25,000 to 35,000 distinct CDR3 sequences, roughly 6% of them seen just once. Sample: whole blood. These receptors all stem from an adult who was a healthcare worker with PCR-confirmed SARS-CoV-2 infection or an uninfected control (not recorded which).

This clonotype occurred many times. The J gene is TRBJ2-1, the V gene TRBV29-1, with 7 bases identical to TRBD2. CDR3 length: 16 residues. The germline CDR1 and CDR2 sequences are SQVTM and ANQGSEA. After removal of 6 bases from V and 3 bases from J, the junction contained 14 bases not matched to a gene. The CDR3, as DNA: TGCAGCGTGGGCACCTGGGTTGGCGGGAGCTACAATGAGCAGTTCTTC. It is translated as CSVGTWVGGSYNEQFF.

This clonotype was found many times. The chain recombines TRBV6-6 with TRBJ1-5, with D perhaps TRBD1 (5 bases). The CDR3 runs to 13 residues. Looked up from germline, CDR1 is MNHNY and CDR2 is SVGAGI (reference sequence). V lost 4 bases and J 11 bases, leaving 15 bases between the germline ends. The CDR3 region is CASSSGRSPAQHF. The CDR3 DNA reads TGTGCCAGCAGTTCGGGACGGTCCCCAGCCCAGCATTTT.

Ten or more counts support this clonotype. The chain combines TRBV6-5 with TRBJ1-6; tentatively, D is TRBD1 (6 bases). Germline V gene data show CDR1 as MNHEY and CDR2 as SVGAGI. With 0 bases removed from V and 4 bases from J, the gap between germline ends came to 10 bases. The CDR3 extends over 16 amino acids. CDR3 in DNA: TGTGCCAGCAGTTACTCGACGGGACAATATAATTCACCCCTCCACTTT. As protein: CASSYSTGQYNSPLHF.

This clonotype occurred many times. The genes are TRBV7-9 and TRBJ1-5; D possibly corresponds to TRBD1 (6 bases). The V and J ends lost 0 bases and 2 bases respectively, with 8 bases between them. The CDR3 spans 15 residues. In germline, CDR1 is SEHNR, CDR2 FQNEAQ (reference sequence). The CDR3 DNA follows: TGTGCCAGCAGCTTAGCGGGGGGCGGCAATCAGCCCCAGCATTTT. It yields the protein CASSLAGGGNQPQHF. The variable domain in full, completed from reference TRBV7-9 and TRBJ1-5, reads DTGVSQNPRHKITKRGQNVTFRCDPISEHNRLYWYRQTLGQGPEFLTYFQNEAQLEKSRLLSDRFSAERPKGSFSTLEIQRTEQGDSAMYLCASSLAGGGNQPQHFGDGTRLSIL.

This clonotype turned up a few times. The chain joins TRBV21-1 to TRBJ2-7; TRBD2, the D gene given by the table, was not confirmed from the DNA. TRBV21-1 is a pseudogene locus. The CDR3 has 15 residues. CDR3 nucleotides: TGTGCCAGCAGCATGTTTAGCGGGGCAACCTACGAGCAGTACTTC. It yields the protein CASSMFSGATYEQYF.

A few counts support this clonotype. This rearrangement joins TRBV20-1 to TRBJ2-1; 12 positions agree with TRBD1. V shed 6 bases, J shed 8 bases, and the junction held 8 bases outside the gene matches. CDR1 DFQATT and CDR2 SNEGSKA come from the germline V gene (reference sequence). There are 14 residues in the CDR3. CDR3 bases: TGCAGTGCCATTACGGGACAGGGGGCTTATGAGCAGTTCTTC. This translates into CSAITGQGAYEQFF.

This clonotype was picked up many times. DNA of the CDR3: TGTGCCAGCAGCGCGGGGGTGAGGGGCCAGGCCTACGAGCAGTACTTC. Protein product: CASSAGVRGQAYEQYF. The gene calls are TRBV9 and TRBJ2-7; the D gene is possibly TRBD2 (6 bases). V lost 3 bases, J lost 2 bases, and 18 bases lay in between. The length of the CDR3 is 16 residues. Germline V CDR1 and CDR2: SGDLS, YYNGEE.

V is TRBV7-9 and J is TRBJ2-7; 10 nucleotides align to TRBD2. The CDR3 contains 14 residues. The germline V gene has CDR1 SEHNR and CDR2 FQNEAQ (reference sequence). The V and J ends lost 3 bases and 5 bases, in that order; junction bases with no gene match: 4. The CDR3 loop is CASSFKREGHEQYF. The CDR3 nucleotides read TGTGCCAGCAGCTTTAAGCGGGAGGGCCACGAGCAGTACTTC.

About this clonotype: This sequence may be a read error, since a much larger clone differs from it by one base. The chain carries TRBV7-8 and TRBJ1-1, with 7 positions matching TRBD1. Germline V gene lookup returns CDR1 SGHVS and CDR2 FQNEAQ. CDR3 length: 16 residues. DNA of the CDR3: TGTGCCAGCAGCTTTGGGGCCAGGGGGATCAACAGTGAAGCTTTCTTT. Translating gives CASSFGARGINSEAFF.

This clonotype was seen repeatedly, ten times or more. The chain uses TRBV7-9 and TRBJ2-7; 7 bases map to TRBD1. The CDR3 has 15 amino acids. V shed 5 bases, J shed 3 bases, and the junction held 10 bases outside the gene matches. CDR1 and CDR2 (germline): SEHNR, FQNEAQ (reference sequence). CDR3 in DNA: TGTGCCAGCAGCCTACAGGGGATTATAAGCTACGAGCAGTACTTC. Its protein product is CASSLQGIISYEQYF. The whole variable domain, remainder taken from reference TRBV7-9 and TRBJ2-7, is DTGVSQNPRHKITKRGQNVTFRCDPISEHNRLYWYRQTLGQGPEFLTYFQNEAQLEKSRLLSDRFSAERPKGSFSTLEIQRTEQGDSAMYLCASSLQGIISYEQYFGPGTRLTVT.

The table lists this clonotype with many counts. This chain uses TRBV6-2 or TRBV6-3 with TRBJ2-1, with D uncertain. The V and J ends lost 8 bases and 5 bases respectively, with 16 bases between them. Germline V gene sequence: CDR1 MNHEY, CDR2 SVGEGT. The CDR3 length is 14 residues. As DNA, the CDR3 is TGTGCCAGCCTAAGCCAGCCGACCCACAATGAGCAGTTCTTC. Protein product: CASLSQPTHNEQFF.

This clonotype was recorded at least ten times. The CDR3 loop reads CASSRAIGSSNQPQHF. CDR3 sequence (DNA): TGTGCCAGCAGCCGCGCCATAGGGAGTAGCAATCAGCCCCAGCATTTT. The rearrangement links TRBV7-8 to TRBJ1-5, with unresolved D. Deletions cut 5 bases from V and 0 bases from J, with 14 bases between. This CDR3 is built from 16 residues. Germline lookup yields CDR1 SGHVS and CDR2 FQNEAQ.

The CDR3 region has the DNA TGTGCCACCAGTGACCCACGGAACTACGAGCAGTACTTC. Protein: CATSDPRNYEQYF. The J gene is TRBJ2-7, the V gene TRBV24-1; D unresolved. V was shortened by 4 bases and J by 3 bases, with 9 bases between the two germline ends. Germline lookup yields CDR1 KGHDR and CDR2 SFDVKD. The CDR3 is made up of 13 amino acids.

The V and J genes are TRBV5-1 and TRBJ2-5, with TRBD2 identical over 8 bases. Germline CDR1 is SGHRS and CDR2 is YFSETQ. Losses at the gene ends were 5 bases for V and 5 bases for J; bases not matched to a gene: 11. This CDR3 is built from 15 residues. This CDR3 is CASSPGGGPLETQYF. The CDR3 DNA follows: TGCGCCAGCAGTCCCGGCGGGGGGCCATTGGAGACCCAGTACTTC.

In this sample, this clonotype turned up many times. V and J are TRBV3-1 and TRBJ2-7; no clear D. From germline, CDR1 is LGHDT and CDR2 YNNKEL (reference sequence). The CDR3 contains 14 residues. V was clipped by 4 bases and J by 0 bases, with 10 bases between them. The CDR3 nucleotides are TGTGCCAGCAGCCGGAAGACGAACTCCTACGAGCAGTACTTC. Residues: CASSRKTNSYEQYF.

This clonotype was found many times. The chain employs TRBV24-1 and TRBJ2-1, with D hard to call. CDR1 is KGHDR, CDR2 SFDVKD, per germline. The CDR3 totals 13 residues. Between the trimmed V and J ends, which lost 5 bases and 10 bases, there was a span of 14 bases. The CDR3 protein is CATSVAGVGEQFF. The CDR3, as DNA: TGTGCCACCAGTGTAGCCGGAGTGGGGGAGCAGTTCTTC.